Described below is a single T cell receptor beta chain sequence and its context. This clonotype was seen at least ten times. It has no known antigen specificity. Per-base quality was not reported, and no clone a single base away is much larger than it. The sample was run on an Illumina NovaSeq 6000. TCRalpha and TCRbeta cDNA libraries were built by 5'RACE with constant-segment primers, adding sample barcodes and unique molecular identifiers. RNA was extracted from every sample with Trizol reagent. Amplification of the libraries took two PCR steps, and the second step added a second sample barcode plus Illumina TruSeq adapters. Libraries were sequenced on an Illumina NovaSeq with 2 x 150 bp paired-end reads. As for the authors' bioinformatics: With migec v1.2.7, reads were demultiplexed and then collapsed into UMI-guided consensus sequences. Using mixcr v2.1.11, UMI consensuses were aligned to TRA and TRB V and J templates and then assembled into clonotypes. Clonotypes were classified as expanded or contracted when called significant by both edgeR and NoisET, with noise models trained on biological replicates. For edgeR calls, the thresholds were a false discovery rate-adjusted p below 0.01 and a log2 fold-change of 1. PCA with hierarchical clustering of max-normalized trajectories of the 1000 most abundant clonotypes was used as exploratory dynamics analysis. The CD4 or CD8 phenotype of responding clones was assigned using the separately sequenced CD4+ and CD8+ repertoires. TCRdb reran the public reads through fastp at Q25 and MiXCR, keeping productive beta chains. Entries are consolidated by CDR3 protein sequence, retaining the most common genes and DNA. The V and J calls and clone size are TCRdb's, not the authors'. This sample lists under 200,000 distinct CDR3 sequences; about an eighth were detected once. Approximately 3.5% of the sample comes from the top ten.

The CDR3 numbers 14 residues from cysteine through phenylalanine. Only the CDR3 part of the read is kept: 42 bases, read in frame from the first base. V and J lose 0 bases and 8 bases, and a span of 12 bases separates them. Looking up the germline V gene yields CDR1 KGHSH and CDR2 LQKENI. These data originate in a study of T-cell memory formation after mild COVID-19 (dated by TCRdb to about 2021). Background for the entire study: TCR sequence clusters from the two donors were largely donor specific. In two donors, T-cell clones that expanded and contracted after mild COVID-19 were tracked by sequencing TCRalpha and TCRbeta repertoires over time. The cohort comprised two young, previously healthy adult volunteers, one female and one male.

The paper's findings and limits, for the study overall: From day 15 to 85, contracting clones showed balanced CD4/CD8 phenotypes, whereas a second wave of clones that expanded from day 15 to 37 leaned towards CD4+. Contracting CD4+ clones turned up mainly in the CM and EM memory subsets, whereas EMRA was where CD8+ clones were enriched. SARS-CoV-2 specificity was not confirmed for the second-wave clones peaking on day 37. Some responding clones were detected in pre-infection memory, which suggested that pre-existing cross-reactive memory T cells had joined the SARS-CoV-2 response. The study covered only a couple of mild cases, and larger cohorts including severe cases with pre-infection samples were considered necessary.

Ficoll-Paque density gradient centrifugation was the method used to isolate PBMCs. The origin of this receptor is a man aged 18 to 30 who had mild COVID-19 (a few samples of this study predate the infection). The sample titles of this study are shuffled in the database, so cell type and time point are left out; the donor was told from shared clones. The chain is encoded by TRBV18 joined to TRBJ2-3, and the D gene may be TRBD2, 6 bases matching. The sequenced sample was PBMCs or a T cell subset sorted from them (not recorded which). The CDR3 region has the sequence CASSPPLAGGTQYF. The bases read TGTGCCAGCTCACCACCACTAGCAGGAGGTACGCAGTATTTT.